This is a list of T cell receptor beta chains from one sample in a study of T-cell memory formation after mild COVID-19. In TCRdb, the 5' RACE reads were re-called with MiXCR into one record per CDR3 protein. This sample has under 300,000 distinct CDR3 sequences, with about 17% found just once. What was sequenced was PBMCs or a T cell subset sorted from them (not recorded which). The receptor set was obtained from a man between 18 and 29 years old who had mild COVID-19 (a few samples of this study predate the infection). Cell type and time point are not known. Both conserved end residues are trimmed from each CDR3.

V gene	J gene	CDR3 length	CDR3 protein
TRBV7-9	TRBJ1-2	10	ASRTGTLRYT
TRBV27	TRBJ2-1	14	ASSPTSTSGANEQF
TRBV4-3	TRBJ1-2	11	ASSQDRGTGYT
TRBV7-3	TRBJ2-1	13	ASSLYPGLAQEQF
TRBV4-1	TRBJ1-1	13	ASSRVGNPNTEAF
TRBV7-2	TRBJ2-4	12	ASSVGGGSQIQY
TRBV6-5	TRBJ1-6	12	ASSYREDNSPLH
TRBV9	TRBJ2-3	13	ASSVDRLGTDTQY
TRBV5-4	TRBJ1-6	15	ASSFGRPSSYNSPLH
TRBV6-5	TRBJ2-1	12	ASIRLAGAGEQF
TRBV7-7	TRBJ2-3	14	ASSLAPGASTDTQY
TRBV15	TRBJ2-1	12	ATGRGQGPDEQF
TRBV12-3/TRBV12-4	TRBJ2-1	13	ASSPRGDARNEQF
TRBV28	TRBJ1-4	12	ASSWGATNEKLF
TRBV12-3/TRBV12-4	TRBJ2-4	11	ASTSLAENIQY
TRBV12-3/TRBV12-4	TRBJ2-3	12	ASSLDASPDTQY
TRBV4-1	TRBJ1-5	12	ASGQGPSNQPQH
TRBV9	TRBJ2-3	13	ASSPLAGLGDTQY
TRBV28	TRBJ1-4	13	ASSSGQARDEKLF
TRBV5-1	TRBJ1-1	12	ASSWTATNTEAF
TRBV14	TRBJ2-1	12	ASSHRDTYNEQF
TRBV6-1	TRBJ1-3	13	ASSERGDSGNTIY
TRBV18	TRBJ2-3	14	ASSFTGTGGTDTQY
TRBV5-1	TRBJ1-2	12	ASSLDRGSGGYT
TRBV2	TRBJ1-6	10	ASSGTLSPLH
TRBV7-3	TRBJ2-3	13	ASSRGGAGVDTQY
TRBV11-2	TRBJ1-5	13	ASSLSGTGNQPQH
TRBV5-1	TRBJ2-2	13	ASSFGTANTGELF
TRBV11-2	TRBJ2-3	13	TSSLVGGRPDTQY
TRBV7-8	TRBJ2-5	12	ASLGTGQKETQY
TRBV12-3/TRBV12-4	TRBJ1-4	9	ASSSREKLF
TRBV5-1	TRBJ1-3	14	ASSLGPGPGRNTIY
TRBV2	TRBJ2-5	12	ASSAGGLQETQY
TRBV20-1	TRBJ2-3	13	SANRAGASTDTQY
TRBV28	TRBJ2-3	16	ASRPPLGRGASTDTQY
TRBV5-5	TRBJ1-2	12	ASSPQNLGYGYT
TRBV7-3	TRBJ2-2	12	ASSLNVGAGELF
TRBV12-3/TRBV12-4	TRBJ1-6	14	ASSSTGLSYNSPLH
TRBV5-1	TRBJ2-5	11	ASSFAGLETQY
TRBV7-6	TRBJ1-1	9	ASSLGGVAF
TRBV3-1	TRBJ1-1	13	ASSTGRAPDTEAF
TRBV5-1	TRBJ2-1	10	ASSSQGNEQF
TRBV7-9	TRBJ2-1	12	ASSLGLSTDEQF
TRBV15	TRBJ2-2	12	ATSRGVGTGELF
TRBV12-3/TRBV12-4	TRBJ1-6	13	ASSSQGSVNSPLH
TRBV20-1	TRBJ2-4	12	SANPEFPKNIQY
TRBV4-2	TRBJ2-3	14	ASSRGHSSSTDTQY
TRBV2	TRBJ2-7	13	ASSEDRPPVYEQY
TRBV4-1	TRBJ1-2	14	ASSRNPLERAYGYT
TRBV11-2	TRBJ1-5	15	ASSLVNRGLSNQPQH
TRBV5-1	TRBJ1-1	12	ASRLDRENTEAF
TRBV5-1	TRBJ1-2	14	ASRRSPGQGGYGYT
TRBV5-4	TRBJ2-3	11	ASSGGWTDTQY
TRBV25-1	TRBJ2-3	15	ASSPGTHMGFGDTQY
TRBV9	TRBJ1-5	13	ASSAQGARNQPQH
TRBV7-2	TRBJ1-2	9	ANRHSYGYT
TRBV20-1	TRBJ1-5	11	SARRNSNQPQH
TRBV4-3	TRBJ1-1	12	ASRRQATNTEAF
TRBV7-2	TRBJ1-2	14	ASSFRFGTFYYGYT
TRBV7-9	TRBJ2-1	13	ASSPSSGDYNEQF